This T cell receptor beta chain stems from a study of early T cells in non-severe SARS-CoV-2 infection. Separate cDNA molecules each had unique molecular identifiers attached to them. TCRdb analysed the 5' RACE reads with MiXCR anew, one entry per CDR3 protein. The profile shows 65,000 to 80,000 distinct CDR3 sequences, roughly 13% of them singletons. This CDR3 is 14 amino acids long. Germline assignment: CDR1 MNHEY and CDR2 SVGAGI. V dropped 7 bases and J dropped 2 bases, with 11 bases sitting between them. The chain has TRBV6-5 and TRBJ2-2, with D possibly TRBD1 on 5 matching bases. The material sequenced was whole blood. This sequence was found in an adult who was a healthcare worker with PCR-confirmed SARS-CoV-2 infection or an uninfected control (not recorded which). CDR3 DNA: TGTGCCAGCACCCCGCAGGGTAACACCGGGGAGCTGTTTTTT. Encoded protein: CASTPQGNTGELFF.